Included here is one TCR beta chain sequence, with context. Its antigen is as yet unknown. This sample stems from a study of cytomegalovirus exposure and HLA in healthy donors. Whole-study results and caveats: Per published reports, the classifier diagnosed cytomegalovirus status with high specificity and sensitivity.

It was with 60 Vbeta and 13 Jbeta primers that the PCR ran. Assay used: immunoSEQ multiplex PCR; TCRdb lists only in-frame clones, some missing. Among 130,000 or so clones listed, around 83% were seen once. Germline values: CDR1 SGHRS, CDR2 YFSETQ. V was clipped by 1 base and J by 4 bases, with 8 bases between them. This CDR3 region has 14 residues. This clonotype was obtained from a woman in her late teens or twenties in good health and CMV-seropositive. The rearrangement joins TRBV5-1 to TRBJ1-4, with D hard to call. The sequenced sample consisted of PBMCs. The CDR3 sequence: CASSLSDFNEKLFF. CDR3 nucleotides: TGCGCCAGCAGCTTGTCAGATTTTAATGAAAAACTGTTTTTT.